This TCR beta chain was sequenced in a study of shared clonotypes between healthy human individuals (dated by TCRdb to 2018 to 2020). Looking at the study overall: Three men and two women, aged 18 to 49 years, made up the cohort. Leukapheresis yielded between about 0.94 and 8.9 billion PBMCs per donor. For each donor, CD4 naive and CD4 memory were each run on three plates, CD8 naive on two plates, and CD8 memory on one plate. To estimate repertoire size and how much clonotypes are shared between individuals, the study performed deep sequencing of blood TCR repertoires from a few healthy adults. To increase sequencing depth and limit assay-specific biases, TCR repertoire library preparation and sequencing were carried out by different laboratories using diverse techniques. On the study overall, not on this receptor specifically: Because the study included a small number of donors, the genetic and exposure-history diversity represented was limited. Sampling was limited to blood, and TCR repertoires in tissue likely differ from TCR repertoires in blood. Pairwise subsampling led to the expectation that sequencing depth would affect the degree of clonotype sharing among donors. Incomplete sequencing was indicated by rarefaction of sorted-subset datasets, despite the large sequencing depth. Compared with non-shared clonotypes, the clonotypes found in all four sorted-subset donors had higher generation probabilities. Estimated clonotype richness was generally larger for naive than for memory subsets. Approximately 5% of naive CD4, 3.5% of naive CD8, roughly 2.4% of memory CD4, and around 0.4% of memory CD8 clonotypes were shared across several donors.

Using the deep immunoSEQ assay, multiplex PCR amplified TCR CDR3 regions from genomic DNA. Genomic DNA extracted from each cell subset was distributed evenly over all wells of several immunoSEQ 96-well plates, and each plate served as one replicate. Each replicate PCR for sorted subsets received around 200 ng genomic DNA, equal to about 30,000 T cell genomes. The purified libraries were quantified using a Qubit 3.0 fluorometer, sized with a Bioanalyzer 2100, and then quantified again using the KAPA Library Quantification kit. Every immunoSEQ 96-well plate was sequenced on a separate single-read 150-cycle Illumina NextSeq 550 flow cell. In the paper's pipeline: The immunoSEQ output contained only junctional sequences without quality scores, so filtering could not match that applied to full-length reads. To assign V/J genes and CDR3, sequences were annotated using PyIR, a Python wrapper for IgBLAST v1.9, with IMGT germline references. Reads were removed for weak V/J assignments (E-value above 1e-6), missing CDR3, stop codons, out-of-frame junctions, or ambiguous translated residues. V3J clonotypes were defined as sequences sharing an identical inferred V gene, J gene, and CDR3 amino acid sequence. Percentage overlap between repertoires was computed as shared unique clonotypes divided by the size of the smaller repertoire. Three approaches were used to assess repertoire richness: RTK rarefaction, the Chao1 estimator, and Recon v2.1 estimates of unobserved clonotypes. OLGA was used to compute generation probabilities for all TCRbeta clonotypes that the gDNA method yielded from a handful of donors. As stored in TCRdb, this immuneACCESS dataset retains in-frame rearrangements with V and J assigned. A fraction of the clones does not appear; measured against another copy, unresolved V genes explain less than half of the discrepancy, and the remainder lacks a known reason. From that table come the V and J calls and clone size; the DNA was used to work out D and trimming. The sample has about 380,000 clones on record, about 96% of them singletons. The ten largest clones add up to around 0.32% of the sample.

Trimming removed 6 bases from V and 3 bases from J, leaving 12 bases between the germline ends. As encoded in the germline V gene (reference sequence), CDR1 is LNHDA while CDR2 is SQIVND. Measured from the cysteine to the phenylalanine, the CDR3 is 13 residues long. Only CDR3 DNA is held: 39 bases, read in frame from base 1. Healthy HIV-negative adults with no recently reported acute infections or vaccinations were included as donors. All donors were Caucasian adults living in Nashville, Tennessee, USA. CD8 memory samples consisted of magnetically selected CD45RO+ cells combined with CCR7-negative CD45RA+ effector memory (TemRA) cells. After blood collection by leukapheresis, PBMCs were isolated using Ficoll-Histopaque density gradient centrifugation and then cryopreserved in the vapor phase of liquid nitrogen. Purity and quantity of every magnetically sorted T cell population were checked by analytical flow cytometry. Genomic DNA was isolated from every sorted fraction and measured by UV absorbance on a Nanodrop 2000c.

Points on this clone: Its antigen remains unidentified. Per-nucleotide qualities are absent, and no much larger clonotype sits a single base away.

The sequence was obtained from a man aged 30 to 45 in good health. The rearrangement joined TRBV19 to TRBJ2-7, and perhaps TRBD2 as D gene, on 6 matching bases. The sequencing input was memory CD8+ T cells sorted from blood. According to the study, the label for this sample's cell subset or site signals: CD45RO+ cells pooled with CCR7-negative TemRA cells. For the CDR3, the sequence is CASSPGLIYEQYF. The DNA sequence reads TGTGCCAGTAGCCCCGGACTAATCTACGAGCAGTACTTC.